This T cell receptor beta chain was identified during a study of cytomegalovirus exposure and HLA in healthy donors. The PCR used 60 Vbeta and 13 Jbeta primers. Profiled with immunoSEQ multiplex PCR; TCRdb holds only in-frame clones, not every one. The sample totals 100,000 or so clones. This CDR3 region has 13 residues. CDR1 and CDR2 (germline): MNHEY, SVGAGI. Trimming shortened V by 5 bases and J by 1 base, and 9 bases separated the two germline ends. As for this clone: Its antigen is undetermined.

General observations from the study: Among CMV-associated TCR beta chains, most appeared HLA-restricted in a later analysis.

This clonotype was sampled from a woman under 40 in good health and CMV-seronegative. The rearrangement uses TRBV6-5 and TRBJ2-7, with D possibly TRBD1 on 6 matching bases. Source material: PBMCs. This CDR3 is CASSMTGSYEQYF. CDR3 in DNA: TGTGCCAGCAGTATGACAGGATCCTACGAGCAGTACTTC.